The sequence of this T cell receptor beta chain was determined in a study of T cells after yellow fever vaccination. Points from the study as a whole: Across the CD4 and CD8 compartments, a small share of clonotypes was present in both. Abundant clonotypes from the bulk population could have been carried over as contaminants into FACS-sorted repertoires.

Concerning this clonotype: The antigen is not known.

The CDR3 is made up of 16 amino acids. CDR1 and CDR2 (germline): MGHRA, YSYEKL. Deletions cut 4 bases from V and 0 bases from J, with 15 bases between. TCRdb re-derived calls from the 5' RACE reads in MiXCR, one entry per CDR3 protein. The profile shows around 500,000 distinct CDR3 sequences, just over 20% of them singletons. This sequence originates from a man younger than 35 who received the YFV17D yellow fever vaccine. The sequencing here drew on PBMCs, taken less than 25 days after the first yellow fever vaccination. The chain uses TRBV4-1 and TRBJ2-5; D is perhaps TRBD2 (6 bases). The CDR3, as DNA: TGCGCCAGCAGCCCCGTCGGGGGAAAGTACCAAGAGACCCAGTACTTC. It specifies CASSPVGGKYQETQYF.